This T cell receptor (beta chain) comes out of a study of T cells after posttransplantation cyclophosphamide. The study, taken as a whole, reports: Recipient CMV seropositivity and CMV reactivation strongly tracked TRB clonality. Later blood repertoires were often dominated by clones from the donor CD8+ memory compartment. Tissue-infiltrating T cells from skin or gut overlapped little with blood T cells.

A word on this clone: The antigen remains undetermined.

Assay used: immunoSEQ multiplex PCR; TCRdb lists only in-frame clones, some missing. The table includes several hundred clones, over 45% detected once. CDR1 is ENHRY, CDR2 SYGVKD, per germline. The CDR3 contains 13 residues. Trimming removed 10 bases from V and 4 bases from J, with 14 bases in between. Treatment was busulfan-fludarabine conditioning, a marrow graft, and cyclophosphamide on days +3 and +4. This TCR was recovered from a female patient aged 55-70 years who received an allogeneic stem cell transplant from a related donor and was CMV-positive. The graft donor may account for some of the T cells. The chain joins TRBV10-3 to TRBJ2-1; D gene ambiguous. Sequenced here: CD8+ T cells sorted from blood, sampled after allogeneic stem cell transplant with posttransplant cyclophosphamide. The DNA for the CDR3 is TGTGCCACCAACGGAGAAGATTACAATGAGCAGTTCTTC. Amino acid sequence: CATNGEDYNEQFF.